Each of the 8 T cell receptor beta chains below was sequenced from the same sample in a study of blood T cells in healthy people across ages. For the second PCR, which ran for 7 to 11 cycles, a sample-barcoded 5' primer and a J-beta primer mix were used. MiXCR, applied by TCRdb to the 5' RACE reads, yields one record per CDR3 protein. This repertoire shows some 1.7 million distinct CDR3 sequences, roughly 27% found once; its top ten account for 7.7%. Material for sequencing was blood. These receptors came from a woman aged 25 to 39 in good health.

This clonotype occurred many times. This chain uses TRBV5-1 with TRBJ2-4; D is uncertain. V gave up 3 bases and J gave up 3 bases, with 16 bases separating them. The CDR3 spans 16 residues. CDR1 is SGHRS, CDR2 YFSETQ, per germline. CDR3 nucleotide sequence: TGCGCCAGCAGCTCGGAAATGAGAAGGATCAAAAACATTCAGTACTTC. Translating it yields CASSSEMRRIKNIQYF.

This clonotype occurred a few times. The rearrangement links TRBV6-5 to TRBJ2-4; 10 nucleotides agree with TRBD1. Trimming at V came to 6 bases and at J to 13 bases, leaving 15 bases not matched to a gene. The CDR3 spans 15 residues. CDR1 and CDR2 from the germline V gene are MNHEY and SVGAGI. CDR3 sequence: CASSGDRGGYNEQYF. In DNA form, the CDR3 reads TGTGCCAGCAGCGGGGACAGGGGCGGGTACAATGAGCAGTACTTC.

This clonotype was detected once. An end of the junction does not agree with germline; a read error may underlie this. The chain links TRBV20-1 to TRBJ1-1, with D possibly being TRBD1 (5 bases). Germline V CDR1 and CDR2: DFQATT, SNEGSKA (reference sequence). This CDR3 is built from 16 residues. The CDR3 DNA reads TGCAGTGCTAGAGATCCTGCTGGGCAGGGAGACACTAAAGCTTTCTTT. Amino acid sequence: CSARDPAGQGDTKAFF.

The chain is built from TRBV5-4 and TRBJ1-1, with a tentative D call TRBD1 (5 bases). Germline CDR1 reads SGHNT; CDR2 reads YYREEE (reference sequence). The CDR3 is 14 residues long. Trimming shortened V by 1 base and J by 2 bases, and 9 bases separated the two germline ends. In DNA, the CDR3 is TGTGCCAGCAGCTTGTGGGGGATCAACACTGAAGCTTTCTTT. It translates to CASSLWGINTEAFF.

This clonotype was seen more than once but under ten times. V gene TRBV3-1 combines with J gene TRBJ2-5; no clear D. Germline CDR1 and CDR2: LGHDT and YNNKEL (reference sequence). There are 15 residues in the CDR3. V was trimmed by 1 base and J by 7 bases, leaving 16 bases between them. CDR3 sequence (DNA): TGTGCCAGCAGCCAAGGGGGAAGGGTGGTGGGGACCCAGTACTTC. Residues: CASSQGGRVVGTQYF.

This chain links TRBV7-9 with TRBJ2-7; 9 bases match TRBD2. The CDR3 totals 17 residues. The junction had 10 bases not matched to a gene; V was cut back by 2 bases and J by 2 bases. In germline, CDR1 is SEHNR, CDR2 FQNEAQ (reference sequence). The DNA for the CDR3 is TGTGCCAGCAGCTTACCGCGGTTAGCGGGAGAAACCTACGAGCAGTACTTC. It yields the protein CASSLPRLAGETYEQYF.

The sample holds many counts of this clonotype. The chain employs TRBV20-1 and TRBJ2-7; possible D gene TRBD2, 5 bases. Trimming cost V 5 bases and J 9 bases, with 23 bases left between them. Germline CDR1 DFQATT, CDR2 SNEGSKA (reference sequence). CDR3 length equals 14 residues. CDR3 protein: CSAGHPPTGVRQYF. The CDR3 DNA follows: TGCAGTGCTGGCCACCCCCCGACCGGGGTAAGGCAGTACTTC.

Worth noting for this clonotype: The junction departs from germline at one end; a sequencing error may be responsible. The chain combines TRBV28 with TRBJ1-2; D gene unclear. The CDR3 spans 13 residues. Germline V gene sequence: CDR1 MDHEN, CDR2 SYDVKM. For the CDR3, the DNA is TGTGCCAGCACCAAATTTAGGAACTGTGGCTACACCTTC. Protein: CASTKFRNCGYTF.